Presented here are 8 T cell receptor beta chains from one specimen sequenced in a study of cytotoxic CD8 clonotypes in ibrutinib-treated CLL. Assay used: immunoSEQ multiplex PCR; TCRdb lists only in-frame clones, some missing. The sample holds about 200,000 clones; 70% are singletons and the top ten take 5.5% to 7%. Sample: PBMCs, taken after 12 months of ibrutinib treatment. The origin of the receptors is a human donor with chronic lymphocytic leukemia.

This rearrangement joins TRBV4-2 to TRBJ1-2; TRBD1 might be the D (5 bases). V was clipped by 4 bases and J by 0 bases, with 18 bases between them. The CDR3 covers 17 residues. Germline lookup yields CDR1 LGHNA and CDR2 YNFKEQ. The CDR3 sequence: CASSRDPRGLTNYGYTF. The CDR3 DNA reads as TGTGCCAGCAGCCGGGATCCGAGGGGCCTCACTAACTATGGCTACACCTTC.

This chain links TRBV15 with TRBJ2-1; D is perhaps TRBD1 (6 bases). Germline CDR1 reads LNHNV; CDR2 reads YYDKDF (reference sequence). This CDR3 region has 14 residues. Trimming removed 4 bases at V and 1 base at J, with 8 bases between. As DNA, the CDR3 is TGTGCCACCAGCAAAGGACAGTCCTACAATGAGCAGTTCTTC. It codes for CATSKGQSYNEQFF.

The V and J genes are TRBV28 and TRBJ2-1; D unresolved. Deletions cut 2 bases from V and 0 bases from J, with 8 bases between. Looked up from germline, CDR1 is MDHEN and CDR2 is SYDVKM. This CDR3 has 15 amino acids. The CDR3 reads CASSLISSSYNEQFF. The CDR3 nucleotides are TGTGCCAGCAGTTTAATTTCGAGCTCCTACAATGAGCAGTTCTTC.

The rearrangement links TRBV29-1 to TRBJ2-1; D is unclear. This CDR3 is built from 12 residues. V lost 3 bases and J lost 12, with 15 bases in between. From germline, CDR1 is SQVTM and CDR2 ANQGSEA. The CDR3 sequence: CSVEVYNDVQFF. The DNA for the CDR3 is TGCAGCGTTGAGGTATACAATGATGTGCAGTTCTTC.

The chain carries TRBV13 and TRBJ2-7; possible D gene TRBD1, 6 bases. CDR1 is PRHDT, CDR2 FYEKMQ, per germline (reference sequence). The length of the CDR3 is 15 residues. Trimming cost V 5 bases and J 0 bases, with 14 bases left between them. Written as DNA, the CDR3 is TGTGCCAGCAGCCTGAGCCAGGGGAGCTCCTACGAGCAGTACTTC. Encoded protein: CASSLSQGSSYEQYF.

The CDR3 DNA reads TGTGCCAGCAGCCTTCTCCCTAGCTCTGGAAACACCATATATTTT. Its translation: CASSLLPSSGNTIYF. The chain couples TRBV9 to TRBJ1-3; D is unclear. CDR1 and CDR2 from the germline V gene are SGDLS and YYNGEE. The CDR3 totals 15 residues. The ends were cut back, 4 bases at V and 0 bases at J, with 11 bases in the middle. The whole variable domain, remainder taken from reference TRBV9 and TRBJ1-3, is DSGVTQTPKHLITATGQRVTLRCSPRSGDLSVYWYQQSLDQGLQFLIQYYNGEERAKGNILERFSAQQFPDLHSELNLSSLELGDSALYFCASSLLPSSGNTIYFGEGSWLTVV.

The rearrangement uses TRBV18 and TRBJ2-7; TRBD1 is a possible D gene (5 bases). The CDR3 sequence is 13 residues long. Germline V gives CDR1 KGHSH, CDR2 LQKENI. Trimming cost V 2 bases and J 6 bases, with 11 bases left between them. The CDR3 loop reads CASSPGAGFEQYF. The CDR3 DNA sequence: TGTGCCAGCTCACCAGGGGCAGGGTTCGAGCAGTACTTC.

This chain connects TRBV5-6 to TRBJ2-1, with a weak D call TRBD1 (5 bases). Trimming stripped 0 bases from V and 1 base from J, with 11 bases between. This CDR3 contains 16 residues. In germline, CDR1 is SGHDT, CDR2 YYEEEE. The DNA of the CDR3 is TGTGCCAGCAGCTTGGTTAGGGGAAGGTCCTACAATGAGCAGTTCTTC. This sequence encodes CASSLVRGRSYNEQFF.